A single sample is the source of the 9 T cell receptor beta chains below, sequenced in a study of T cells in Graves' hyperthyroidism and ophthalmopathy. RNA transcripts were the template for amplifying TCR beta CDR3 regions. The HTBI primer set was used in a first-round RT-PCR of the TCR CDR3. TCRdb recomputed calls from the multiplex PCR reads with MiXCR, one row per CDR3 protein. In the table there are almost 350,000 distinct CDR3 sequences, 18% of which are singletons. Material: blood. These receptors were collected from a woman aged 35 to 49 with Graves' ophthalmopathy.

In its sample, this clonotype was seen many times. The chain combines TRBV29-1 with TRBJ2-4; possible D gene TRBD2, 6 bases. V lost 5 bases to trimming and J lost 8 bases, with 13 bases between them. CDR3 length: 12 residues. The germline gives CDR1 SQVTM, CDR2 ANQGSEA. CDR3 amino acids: CSVSRGGDIQYF. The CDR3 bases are TGCAGCGTTTCAAGGGGAGGTGACATTCAGTACTTC.

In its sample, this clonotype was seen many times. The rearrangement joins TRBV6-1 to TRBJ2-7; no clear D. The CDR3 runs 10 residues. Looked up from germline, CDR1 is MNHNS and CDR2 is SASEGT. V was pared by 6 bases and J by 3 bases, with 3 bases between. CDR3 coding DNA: TGTGCCAGCAGGCGCTACGAGCAGTACTTC. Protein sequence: CASRRYEQYF.

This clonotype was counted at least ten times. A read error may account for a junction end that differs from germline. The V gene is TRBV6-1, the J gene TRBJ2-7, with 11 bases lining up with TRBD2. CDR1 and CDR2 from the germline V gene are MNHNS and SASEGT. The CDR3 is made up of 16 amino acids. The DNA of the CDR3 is TGTGCCAGCAGGGAAGCGGTAGGGACTAGCGGATACGAGCAGTACTTC. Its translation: CASREAVGTSGYEQYF.

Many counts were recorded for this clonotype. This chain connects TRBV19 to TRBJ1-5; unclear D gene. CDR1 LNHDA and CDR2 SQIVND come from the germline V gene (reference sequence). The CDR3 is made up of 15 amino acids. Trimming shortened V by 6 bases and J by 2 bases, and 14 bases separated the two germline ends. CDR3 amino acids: CASRTQTGGNQPQHF. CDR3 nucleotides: TGTGCCAGTAGAACACAAACGGGAGGCAATCAGCCCCAGCATTTT.

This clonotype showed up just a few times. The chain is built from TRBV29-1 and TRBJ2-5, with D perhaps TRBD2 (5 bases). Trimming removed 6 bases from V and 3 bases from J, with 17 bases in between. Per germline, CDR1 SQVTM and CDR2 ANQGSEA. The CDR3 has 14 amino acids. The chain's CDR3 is CSVASPGNKETQYF. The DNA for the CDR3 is TGCAGCGTAGCTAGCCCGGGGAACAAAGAGACCCAGTACTTC.

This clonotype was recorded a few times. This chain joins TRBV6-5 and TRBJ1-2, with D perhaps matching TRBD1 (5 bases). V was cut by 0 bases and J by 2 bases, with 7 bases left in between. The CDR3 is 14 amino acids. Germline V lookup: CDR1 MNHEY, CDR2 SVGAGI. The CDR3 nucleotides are TGTGCCAGCAGTTACTCTGGGGGGAACTATGGCTACACCTTC. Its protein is CASSYSGGNYGYTF.

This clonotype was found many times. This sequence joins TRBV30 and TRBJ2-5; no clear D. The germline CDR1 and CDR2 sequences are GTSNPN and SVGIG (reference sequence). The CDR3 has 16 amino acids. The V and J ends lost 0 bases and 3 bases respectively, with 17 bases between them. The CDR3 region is CAWSVPLGVGKETQYF. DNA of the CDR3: TGTGCCTGGAGTGTACCTCTTGGGGTAGGGAAAGAGACCCAGTACTTC. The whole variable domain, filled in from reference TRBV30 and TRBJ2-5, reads SQTIHQWPATLVQPVGSPLSLECTVEGTSNPNLYWYRQAAGRGLQLLFYSVGIGQISSEVPQNLSASRPQDRQFILSSKKLLLSDSGFYLCAWSVPLGVGKETQYFGPGTRLLVL.

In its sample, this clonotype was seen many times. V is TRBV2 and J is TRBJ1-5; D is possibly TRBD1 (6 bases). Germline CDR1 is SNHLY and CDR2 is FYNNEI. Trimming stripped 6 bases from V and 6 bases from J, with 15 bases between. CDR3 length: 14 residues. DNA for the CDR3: TGTGCCAGCAGAGGACAGCGAGAAGTTCAGCCCCAGCATTTT. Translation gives CASRGQREVQPQHF.

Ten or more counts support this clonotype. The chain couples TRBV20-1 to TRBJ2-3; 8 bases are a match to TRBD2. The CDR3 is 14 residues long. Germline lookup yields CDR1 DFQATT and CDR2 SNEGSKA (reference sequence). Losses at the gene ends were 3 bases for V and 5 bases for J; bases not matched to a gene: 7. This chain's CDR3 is CSASRAGVEDTQYF. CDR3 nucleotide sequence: TGCAGTGCTAGCCGAGCGGGAGTAGAAGATACGCAGTATTTT.